The sequence of this T cell receptor beta chain was determined in a study of OX40 agonist ivuxolimab in advanced cancers. Concerning the study at large: Ivuxolimab, which targeted the costimulatory receptor OX40 (CD134), was an agonistic, fully human IgG2 monoclonal antibody. Intravenous ivuxolimab was administered to patients every 2 weeks at six dose levels: 0.01, 0.1, 0.3, 1.5, 3 and 10 mg/kg. Of the approximately 50 dose-escalation patients, hepatocellular carcinoma was present in approximately 20, melanoma in about 15, renal cell carcinoma in 9 and head and neck cancer in 9. In the dose-escalation cohort, 75% to 85% of patients were male, and the mean age was 60 years with a range of roughly 23 to 79. Prior anti-PD-1, anti-PD-L1 or anti-CTLA-4 therapy was permitted, and checkpoint inhibitors had been received by less than 45% of dose-escalation patients. Partial responses were achieved by three dose-escalation patients, of whom one had hepatocellular carcinoma and two had cutaneous melanoma. Peripheral TCRbeta sequencing was intended to test whether TCR sequence diversity was altered and clonal T-cell expansion was caused by ivuxolimab. The paper covers the monotherapy dose-escalation part of the phase I ivuxolimab trial, which included N of about 56 patients. Overall study outcomes, separate from this receptor: Antigen specificity was not determined for the clonally expanded peripheral T cells. At doses of 0.1 to 3.0 mg/kg, clonal expansion of both CD4+ and CD8+ T cells in blood was seen between baseline and week 6. Low levels of normalized T-cell clonal expansion were also seen in some patients who did not respond. In the 0.1-3.0 mg/kg groups, partial responders were among the patients with the lowest normalized peripheral clonal expansion, particularly in CD8+ T cells. After ivuxolimab, more expanded clones were found on average in CD8+ T cells than in CD4+ T cells.

Genomic DNA was isolated from the sorted cells so that the TCRbeta CDR3 region could be sequenced. The immunoSEQ Assay was used for sequencing of TCRbeta CDR3 regions. TCRdb re-hosts the immuneACCESS table, in-frame sequences only. Its copies lack some clones; in the studies checked, an unresolved V gene accounts for under half of them, and the cause for the rest is not known. In this sample the table shows 45,000 to 65,000 clones, approximately 90% of which occur a single time. 8.7% of the sample rests with the top ten. A remark on this clone: No antigen is known for it. Base qualities are not recorded, but no much larger clone differs from it by a single base.

The trial excluded patients who had a history of autoimmune disease or who were on systemic immunosuppression. Peripheral blood for TCR sequencing was collected from all dose cohorts at baseline, on cycle 4 day 1, and on cycle 7 day 1. The samples were drawn from a first-in-human, open-label, multicenter phase I dose-escalation trial of ivuxolimab. The trial enrolled adults with locally advanced or metastatic head and neck squamous cell, hepatocellular, melanoma or renal cell carcinoma. CD4+ and CD8+ T cells were sorted separately from peripheral blood before TCR sequencing. The sample was CD4+ or CD8+ T cells sorted from blood, taken in a trial of the OX40 agonist ivuxolimab. The clonotype comes from an adult with an advanced solid tumor such as melanoma, head and neck, liver or kidney cancer.

The sequence in DNA is TGTGCCATCAGTGCCCCAGGGGGACTAGCGGGAGGAAGCTCCTACAATGAGCAGTTCTTC. Its translation is CAISAPGGLAGGSSYNEQFF. The chain is encoded by TRBV10-3 joined to TRBJ2-1; 15 junctional bases match TRBD2. The CDR3, cysteine through phenylalanine, is 20 amino acids long. Only the CDR3 part of the read is kept: 60 bases, read in frame from the first base. The germline V gene encodes CDR1 ENHRY and CDR2 SYGVKD. Compared with germline, V lacks 4 bases and J lacks 0 bases; bases without a gene match: 10.